These 5 T cell receptor beta chains came from one sample sequenced in a study of cytomegalovirus exposure and HLA in healthy donors. PCR primers comprised 60 Vbeta and 13 Jbeta primers. Clones were read by immunoSEQ multiplex PCR, and TCRdb kept only the in-frame ones, dropping some. The sample lists roughly 80,000 clones, more than 60% seen once, with 12% in the top ten. The source material was PBMCs. Receptors originate from a male donor in good health and CMV-seropositive.

This clone was observed a handful of times. The chain joins TRBV5-4 to TRBJ2-1; a possible D gene is TRBD2 (6 bases). The V end was cut by 1 base, the J end by 4 bases, with 12 bases between. The germline V gene has CDR1 SGHNT and CDR2 YYREEE (reference sequence). The CDR3 covers 15 residues. CDR3 loop: CASSLKGLLYNEQFF. The CDR3 DNA is TGTGCCAGCAGCTTGAAGGGACTCCTATACAATGAGCAGTTCTTC.

The chain joins TRBV6-1 to TRBJ2-7, with TRBD1 matching 7 bases. The J segment lost 0 bases and the V segment lost 7 bases, leaving 9 bases of the junction unmatched. Germline CDR1 reads MNHNS; CDR2 reads SASEGT. The CDR3 consists of 15 residues. Written as DNA, the CDR3 is TGTGCCAGCATAGATCCCGGGACAGTCTCCTACGAGCAGTACTTC. Translation gives CASIDPGTVSYEQYF.

To note about this clone: At one boundary the junction diverges from the germline segment, which might be a read error. The chain carries TRBV28 and TRBJ2-7; D remains unclear. The CDR3 sequence is 12 residues long. Looked up from germline, CDR1 is MDHEN and CDR2 is SYDVKM. CDR3 protein: CASMAGVNEHYF. The CDR3 nucleotides read TGTGCCAGCATGGCAGGCGTGAACGAGCATTACTTC.

The chain employs TRBV13 and TRBJ2-3; possible D gene TRBD1, 6 bases. V was cut by 6 bases and J by 0 bases, with 13 bases left in between. CDR1 and CDR2 from the germline V gene are PRHDT and FYEKMQ (reference sequence). This CDR3 is 15 amino acids long. CDR3: CASSFYRASTDTQYF. The CDR3 nucleotides are TGTGCCAGCAGTTTCTACAGGGCGAGCACAGATACGCAGTATTTT.

This clone was recorded once. The chain links TRBV5-4 to TRBJ1-1; D remains ambiguous. This CDR3 region has 13 residues. V shed 7 bases and J shed 2 bases, with 12 bases lying between them. Germline values: CDR1 SGHNT, CDR2 YYREEE (reference sequence). The CDR3 here is CASRPQSNTEAFF. In DNA, the CDR3 is TGTGCCAGCCGTCCACAGAGTAACACTGAAGCTTTCTTT.